A selection of T cell receptor beta chains follows, all from one sample in a study of blood T cell repertoires in COVID-19. Produced via immunoSEQ multiplex PCR; TCRdb's table is partial and in-frame only. The sample lists 180,000 or so clones; about 81% were seen once. The sequenced sample was peripheral blood. These receptors all come from a woman aged 80 or older with COVID-19, enrolled during active disease. The CDR3 runs from the conserved cysteine through the conserved F or W. Each record gives: D gene, J gene, clone size, V gene, CDR3 protein, CDR3 DNA. The D gene is left open where the match is weak. A row's size may be missing; if present it is once, few, many or a size class.

d_gene: -
j_gene: TRBJ2-1
abundance: -
v_gene: TRBV19
CDR3aa: CASSIDLSSYNEQFF
CDR3nt: TGTGCCAGTAGTATAGACCTGAGCTCCTACAATGAGCAGTTCTTC

d_gene: -
j_gene: TRBJ1-3
abundance: -
v_gene: TRBV7-6
CDR3aa: CASTPAGTSGNTIYF
CDR3nt: TGTGCCAGCACCCCCGCCGGGACATCTGGAAACACCATATATTTT

d_gene: -
j_gene: TRBJ1-3
abundance: -
v_gene: TRBV6-5
CDR3aa: CASSRGSDSGNTIYF
CDR3nt: TGTGCCAGCAGCCGCGGGTCAGACTCTGGAAACACCATATATTTT

d_gene: TRBD1
j_gene: TRBJ1-1
abundance: -
v_gene: TRBV6-5
CDR3aa: CASSHRGLTEAFF
CDR3nt: TGTGCCAGCAGCCACAGGGGGCTTACTGAAGCTTTCTTT

d_gene: -
j_gene: TRBJ1-5
abundance: once
v_gene: TRBV6-5
CDR3aa: CASRVPTSGNQPQHF
CDR3nt: TGTGCCAGCAGGGTACCGACATCGGGGAATCAGCCCCAGCATTTT

d_gene: TRBD1
j_gene: TRBJ1-2
abundance: once
v_gene: TRBV27
CDR3aa: CASSLWQGAHGYTF
CDR3nt: TGTGCCAGCAGTTTATGGCAGGGGGCTCATGGCTACACCTTC

d_gene: TRBD2
j_gene: TRBJ2-1
abundance: -
v_gene: TRBV4-1
CDR3aa: CASSQDQSGRSFF
CDR3nt: TGCGCCAGCAGCCAAGATCAGAGCGGGAGGTCGTTCTTC

d_gene: TRBD1
j_gene: TRBJ1-3
abundance: -
v_gene: TRBV7-9
CDR3aa: CASTLGATEGTETGNTIYF
CDR3nt: TGTGCCAGCACCTTGGGGGCAACTGAGGGGACAGAGACTGGAAACACCATATATTTT

d_gene: -
j_gene: TRBJ2-7
abundance: -
v_gene: TRBV18
CDR3aa: CASSPELTAYEQYF
CDR3nt: TGTGCCAGCTCACCAGAATTGACAGCCTACGAGCAGTACTTC

d_gene: TRBD1
j_gene: TRBJ2-1
abundance: -
v_gene: TRBV5-1
CDR3aa: CASSFGTGVREQFF
CDR3nt: TGCGCCAGCAGCTTCGGGACAGGGGTGAGGGAGCAGTTCTTC

d_gene: -
j_gene: TRBJ2-2
abundance: -
v_gene: TRBV7-7
CDR3aa: CANAWGRSGELFF
CDR3nt: TGTGCCAACGCGTGGGGGCGGTCCGGGGAGCTGTTTTTT

d_gene: TRBD1
j_gene: TRBJ1-5
abundance: -
v_gene: TRBV28
CDR3aa: CASSLGTGVNQPQHF
CDR3nt: TGTGCCAGCAGTTTGGGGACAGGGGTGAATCAGCCCCAGCATTTT

d_gene: TRBD1
j_gene: TRBJ1-1
abundance: many
v_gene: TRBV7-6
CDR3aa: CASSYGTGEGTEAFF
CDR3nt: TGTGCCAGCAGCTATGGGACAGGGGAAGGCACTGAAGCTTTCTTT

d_gene: TRBD1
j_gene: TRBJ2-4
abundance: -
v_gene: TRBV29-1
CDR3aa: CSVDGTVNKNIQYF
CDR3nt: TGCAGCGTGGATGGGACAGTCAACAAAAACATTCAGTACTTC

d_gene: TRBD1
j_gene: TRBJ1-2
abundance: -
v_gene: TRBV5-4
CDR3aa: CASSSGTGRYGYTF
CDR3nt: TGTGCCAGCAGCTCCGGGACAGGGCGGTATGGCTACACCTTC

d_gene: TRBD1
j_gene: TRBJ1-1
abundance: -
v_gene: TRBV10-3
CDR3aa: CAISELRQGMNTEAFF
CDR3nt: TGTGCCATCAGTGAGTTGCGACAGGGGATGAACACTGAAGCTTTCTTT

d_gene: TRBD2
j_gene: TRBJ2-2
abundance: -
v_gene: TRBV5-1
CDR3aa: CASSYGTSGRGTRELFF
CDR3nt: TGCGCCAGCAGCTACGGGACTAGCGGGAGAGGGACCCGGGAGCTGTTTTTT

d_gene: TRBD1
j_gene: TRBJ2-7
abundance: -
v_gene: TRBV6-5
CDR3aa: CASRGQGSYEQYF
CDR3nt: TGTGCCAGCCGCGGACAGGGATCCTACGAGCAGTACTTC

d_gene: TRBD1
j_gene: TRBJ1-1
abundance: -
v_gene: TRBV5-1
CDR3aa: CASSLGQGLMNTEAFF
CDR3nt: TGCGCCAGCAGCCTTGGACAGGGACTCATGAACACTGAAGCTTTCTTT

d_gene: -
j_gene: TRBJ1-2
abundance: -
v_gene: TRBV7-2
CDR3aa: CASSDGANYGYTF
CDR3nt: TGTGCCAGCAGTGACGGGGCTAACTATGGCTACACCTTC

d_gene: TRBD1
j_gene: TRBJ1-4
abundance: once
v_gene: TRBV7-9
CDR3aa: CASSLGDRGVKLFF
CDR3nt: TGTGCCAGCAGCTTGGGGGACAGGGGTGTCAAGCTGTTTTTT

d_gene: TRBD1
j_gene: TRBJ1-5
abundance: -
v_gene: TRBV2
CDR3aa: CASKGTGNNQPQHF
CDR3nt: TGTGCCAGCAAGGGGACAGGGAACAATCAGCCCCAGCATTTT

d_gene: TRBD1
j_gene: TRBJ2-1
abundance: -
v_gene: TRBV27
CDR3aa: CASSPWGQGYNEQFF
CDR3nt: TGTGCCAGCAGTCCATGGGGACAGGGGTACAATGAGCAGTTCTTC

d_gene: -
j_gene: TRBJ1-2
abundance: -
v_gene: TRBV29-1
CDR3aa: CSVEGGEGGYGYTF
CDR3nt: TGCAGCGTTGAAGGGGGGGAGGGTGGCTATGGCTACACCTTC

d_gene: TRBD2
j_gene: TRBJ2-3
abundance: -
v_gene: TRBV5-1
CDR3aa: CASSLLAGGSTDTQYF
CDR3nt: TGCGCCAGCAGCTTGCTTGCGGGAGGGAGCACAGATACGCAGTATTTT

d_gene: TRBD2
j_gene: TRBJ2-3
abundance: -
v_gene: TRBV10-3
CDR3aa: CAISLAESTDTQYF
CDR3nt: TGTGCCATCAGCCTAGCGGAGAGCACAGATACGCAGTATTTT